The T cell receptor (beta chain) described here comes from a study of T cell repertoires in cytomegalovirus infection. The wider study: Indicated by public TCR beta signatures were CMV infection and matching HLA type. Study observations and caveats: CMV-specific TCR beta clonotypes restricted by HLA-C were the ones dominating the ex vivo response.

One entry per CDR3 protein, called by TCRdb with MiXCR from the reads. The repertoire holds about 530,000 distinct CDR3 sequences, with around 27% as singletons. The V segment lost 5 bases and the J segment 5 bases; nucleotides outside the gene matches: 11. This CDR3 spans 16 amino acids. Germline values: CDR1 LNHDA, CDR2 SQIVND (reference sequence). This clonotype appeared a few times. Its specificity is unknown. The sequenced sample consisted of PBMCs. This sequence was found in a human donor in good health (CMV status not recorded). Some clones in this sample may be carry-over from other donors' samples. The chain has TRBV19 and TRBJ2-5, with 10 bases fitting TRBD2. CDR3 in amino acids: CASSLLAGNPRETQYF. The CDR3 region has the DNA TGTGCCAGTAGTTTACTAGCGGGAAACCCCCGGGAGACCCAGTACTTC.